This T cell receptor beta chain is from a study of brain T cells in children with intractable seizures. J lost 5 bases, V lost 1 base, and 4 bases had no gene match. The CDR3 extends over 15 amino acids. The germline V gene encodes CDR1 LNHNV and CDR2 YYDKDF (reference sequence). Regarding time point: blood from clinic visit 5 months post-surgery; TSC patient then seizure free. Findings of the study overall: HCMV serostatus was not known, and viral specificity came from CDR3 similarity only.

Using immunoSEQ multiplex PCR, the repertoire was profiled, and TCRdb retains in-frame clones only, with some absent. The repertoire consists of about 340,000 clones, with nearly 95% occurring once and the leading ten covering roughly 5.7%. About this clone: The antigen remains undetermined.

This chain connects TRBV15 to TRBJ2-2, with 7 bases lining up with TRBD2. The source of this sequence is a boy younger than two with tuberous sclerosis and intractable seizures. Sample: peripheral blood, taken around 5 months after surgery. CDR3 sequence reads: CATSRGLAVTGELFF. The CDR3 DNA sequence: TGTGCCACCAGCAGAGGGCTAGCGGTAACCGGGGAGCTGTTTTTT.